The sequence of this T cell receptor (beta chain) was determined in a study of PD-L1 blockade in urothelial cancer. Overall study context: Prior regimens of chemotherapy numbered 0 to 3 per patient. Analyzed time points were 3 weeks (second dose) and 6 weeks after therapy began.

The time point here: pretreatment peripheral blood. Synthetically made TCR analog templates were put into each PCR as spikes. Sequencing was performed with immunoSEQ multiplex PCR; in TCRdb, only in-frame clones are kept and a portion is missing. The top ten clones hold 1.5% to 2% of a sample with under 100,000 clones, around 91% of them seen once. Germline CDR1 reads SGHTA; CDR2 reads FQGTGA. This CDR3 is built from 18 residues. With V trimmed by 1 base and J by 3 bases, 10 bases remained unmatched. The receptor's source is a man between 60 and 70 years old with urothelial cancer. The starting material was PBMCs, obtained around atezolizumab (anti-PD-L1) treatment. V is TRBV7-3 and J is TRBJ2-1; 9 nucleotides agree with TRBD1. The CDR3: CASSLSSPGTGHYNEQFF. The DNA for the CDR3 is TGTGCCAGCAGCTTAAGCTCCCCCGGGACAGGGCACTACAATGAGCAGTTCTTC.